These T cell receptor beta chains were read from a single sample in a study of cytomegalovirus exposure and HLA in healthy donors. Libraries were prepared by immunoSEQ multiplex PCR; TCRdb keeps only in-frame clonotypes and omits some of them. Among around 110,000 clones listed, around 75% were seen once. Sequenced input: PBMCs. These receptor sequences come from a man aged 35 to 55 in good health and CMV-seronegative. Each CDR3 is given with its conserved first and last residue. D genes are given only for firm matches. Rows give clone size only sometimes, using once, few, many, or a class for an expanded clone.

clone size	V gene	J gene	D gene	CDR3 DNA	CDR3 protein
once	TRBV11-3	TRBJ1-2	.	TGTGCCAGCAGCCAGGGTAACTATGGCTACACCTTC	CASSQGNYGYTF
.	TRBV5-1	TRBJ2-5	.	TGCGCCAGCAGCCCCGAACGCGGGGTCCAAGAGACCCGGTACTTC	CASSPERGVQETRYF
.	TRBV7-2	TRBJ2-3	TRBD2	TGTGCCAGCAGCCCCGTGGCACTAGCGGGGGCCACAGATACGCAGTATTTT	CASSPVALAGATDTQYF
.	TRBV5-4	TRBJ1-2	.	TGTGCCACCTCACTTGGGGGGGACGAGATGGATGACTACACCTTC	CATSLGGDEMDDYTF
.	TRBV2	TRBJ1-2	.	TGTGCCAGCAAATTTCACGAGGGGGACTATGGCTACACCTTC	CASKFHEGDYGYTF
.	TRBV10-3	TRBJ2-1	TRBD1	TGTGCCATTACAGGGGGCAGTGTCTCCTACAATGAGCAGTTCTTC	CAITGGSVSYNEQFF
.	TRBV5-4	TRBJ2-5	TRBD1	TGTGCCAGCAGCATTCTGGACAGGGAAGAGACCCAGTACTTC	CASSILDREETQYF
.	TRBV2	TRBJ2-7	.	TGTGCCAGCAGTGAAAGGTCCGGCACCCCTAGGGAGCAGTACTTC	CASSERSGTPREQYF
.	TRBV6-1	TRBJ2-1	TRBD2	TGTGCCAGCAGTGCCCCGGGACTAGTCGACAATGAGCAGTTCTTC	CASSAPGLVDNEQFF
.	TRBV27	TRBJ2-5	TRBD1	TGTGCCAGCAGGGCCGGGACAGGGAGACAAGAGACCCAGTACTTC	CASRAGTGRQETQYF
few	TRBV19	TRBJ1-6	TRBD1	TGTGCCAGTAGTTACCGGGACAGGGATTCACCCCTCCACTTT	CASSYRDRDSPLHF
.	TRBV2	TRBJ1-1	.	TGTGCCAGCAGTGAGTGGCAGGGTGGCACTGAAGCTTTCTTT	CASSEWQGGTEAFF
once	TRBV13	TRBJ2-7	TRBD2	TGTGCCAGCAGCTTAGGCGGGGGGGTCTACGAGCAGTACTTC	CASSLGGGVYEQYF
.	TRBV4-1	TRBJ2-2	TRBD1	TGCGCCAGCAGCCAAAGGACAGGGGGCGTCACCGGGGAGCTGTTTTTT	CASSQRTGGVTGELFF
few	TRBV29-1	TRBJ2-7	.	TGCAGCGTTGTGGTAGGACAGAAAGCGCAGTACTTC	CSVVVGQKAQYF